This TCR beta chain is drawn from a study of T cells in Graves' hyperthyroidism and ophthalmopathy. Study outcomes and limitations: Blood also carried most thyroid clonotypes expanded above 0.001.

A remark on this clonotype: Its target is unknown.

V was cut by 5 bases and J by 0 bases, with 11 bases left in between. CDR1 is MNHNS and CDR2 is SASEGT in the germline V gene. This CDR3 spans 15 amino acids. With duration under 3 months, ophthalmopathy was active: Clinical Activity Score at least 3, NOSPECS at least 4. Based on clinical symptoms, serum thyroxine and TRAb, thyroid ultrasound and orbital computed tomography, diagnoses were reached. Isolation of PBMCs was performed on roughly 9 ml fresh peripheral blood. RNA transcripts provided the source from which TCR beta CDR3 regions were amplified. The primer set for the first-round RT-PCR of the TCR CDR3 was HTBI. TCRdb passed the multiplex PCR reads through MiXCR, listing each CDR3 protein once. The sample has a few hundred thousand distinct CDR3 sequences, around a fifth seen once.

The source of this sequence is a woman aged 70-85 years with Graves' ophthalmopathy. The chain employs TRBV6-1 and TRBJ1-5; a possible D gene is TRBD1 (6 bases). The material sequenced was blood. CDR3 sequence (DNA): TGTGCCAGCAGTCTGGACAGCATTAGCAATCAGCCCCAGCATTTT. Protein product: CASSLDSISNQPQHF.